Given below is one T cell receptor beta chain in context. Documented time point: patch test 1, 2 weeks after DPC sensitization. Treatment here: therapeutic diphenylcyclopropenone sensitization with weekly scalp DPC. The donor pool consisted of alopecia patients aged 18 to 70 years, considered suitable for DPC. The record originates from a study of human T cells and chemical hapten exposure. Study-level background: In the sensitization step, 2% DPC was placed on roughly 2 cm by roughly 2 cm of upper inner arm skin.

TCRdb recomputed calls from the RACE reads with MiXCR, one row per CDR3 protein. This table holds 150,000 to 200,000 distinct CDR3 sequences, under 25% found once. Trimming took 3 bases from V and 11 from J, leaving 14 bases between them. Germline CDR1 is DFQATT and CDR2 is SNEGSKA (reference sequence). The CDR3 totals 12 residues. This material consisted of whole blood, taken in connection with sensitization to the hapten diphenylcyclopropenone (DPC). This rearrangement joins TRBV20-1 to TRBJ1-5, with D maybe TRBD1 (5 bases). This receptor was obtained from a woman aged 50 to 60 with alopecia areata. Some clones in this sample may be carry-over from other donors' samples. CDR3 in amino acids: CSASEGRWAQHF. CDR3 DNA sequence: TGCAGTGCTAGTGAGGGGAGATGGGCCCAGCATTTT.